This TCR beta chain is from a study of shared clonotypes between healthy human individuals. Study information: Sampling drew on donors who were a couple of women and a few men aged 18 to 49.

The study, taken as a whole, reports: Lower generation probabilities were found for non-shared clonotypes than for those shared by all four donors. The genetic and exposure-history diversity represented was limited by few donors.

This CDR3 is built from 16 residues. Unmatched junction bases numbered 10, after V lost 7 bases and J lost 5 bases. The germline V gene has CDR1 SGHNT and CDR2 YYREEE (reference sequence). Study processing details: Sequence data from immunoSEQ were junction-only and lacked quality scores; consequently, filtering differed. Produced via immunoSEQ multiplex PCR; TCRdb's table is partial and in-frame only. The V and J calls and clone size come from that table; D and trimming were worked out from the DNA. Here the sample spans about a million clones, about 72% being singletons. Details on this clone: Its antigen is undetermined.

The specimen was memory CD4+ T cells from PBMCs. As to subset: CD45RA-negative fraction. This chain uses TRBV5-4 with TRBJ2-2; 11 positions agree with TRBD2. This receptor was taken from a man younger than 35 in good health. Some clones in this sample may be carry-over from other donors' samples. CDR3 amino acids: CASGSTSGRVTGELFF. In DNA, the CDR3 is TGTGCCAGCGGATCTACTAGCGGGAGAGTTACCGGGGAGCTGTTTTTT.